The clone carrying this TCR beta chain was counted only a few times. The data are from a study of CD8 T cells in Susac syndrome. It was with random hexamers that roughly 0.5 to 1 ug RNA was reverse transcribed. TCR beta CDR3 was amplified by immunoSEQ multiplex PCR. This amplification extended across 54 Vbeta and 13 Jbeta segments. TCRdb fed the immunoSEQ multiplex PCR reads into MiXCR, producing one record per CDR3 protein. The sample lists 400,000 or so distinct CDR3 sequences, 75% to 90% seen once, with 0.12% in the top ten. The CDR3 is made up of 14 amino acids. Trimming left V 6 bases short and J 7 bases short, with 16 bases between. From blood CD8+ and CD4+ T cells, the TCR beta chain was sequenced. The CD8+ and CD4+ T cells were isolated magnetically using a negative isolation approach, whereas the TEMRA cells were enriched by FACS.

This TCR was sampled from a human donor with multiple sclerosis. Sequencing input: CD8+ T cells from PBMCs. The chain carries TRBV12-3 or TRBV12-4 and TRBJ1-5, with D perhaps matching TRBD1 (6 bases). The CDR3 nucleotides are TGTGCCAGCAGGTCCGGGGGGCTAGGGCAGCCCCAGCATTTT. Its translation: CASRSGGLGQPQHF.